These 27 T cell receptor beta chains were sequenced from one sample in a study of blood T cell repertoires in COVID-19. Some clones are missing from TCRdb's copy, which holds only in-frame ones; the method was immunoSEQ multiplex PCR. The data contain approximately 250,000 clones, roughly 84% of them seen just once; the ten biggest clones take up 8.6%. The sequenced sample was peripheral blood. The source of these receptors is a human donor in a cohort sampled during active COVID-19.

This clone was detected a few times. This chain uses TRBV19 with TRBJ1-5; 9 nucleotides align to TRBD1. Germline CDR1 LNHDA, CDR2 SQIVND (reference sequence). Losses at the gene ends were 6 bases for V and 6 bases for J; bases not matched to a gene: 12. This CDR3 has 16 amino acids. CDR3 sequence: CASSLVSQGARQPQHF. The CDR3, as DNA: TGTGCCAGTAGCCTTGTTTCACAGGGGGCGCGTCAGCCCCAGCATTTT.

The V and J genes are TRBV5-6 and TRBJ1-2; D not certain. Germline values: CDR1 SGHDT, CDR2 YYEEEE. This CDR3 is 13 amino acids long. The ends were cut back, 0 bases at V and 2 bases at J, with 5 bases in the middle. CDR3 sequence: CASSLGGNYGYTF. The CDR3 DNA follows: TGTGCCAGCAGCTTGGGCGGCAACTATGGCTACACCTTC.

This clone was observed a single time. The gene calls are TRBV28 and TRBJ2-3; TRBD2 is a possible D gene (6 bases). The CDR3 contains 12 residues. V lost 2 bases, J lost 9 bases, and 9 bases lay in between. Per the germline V gene, CDR1 is MDHEN and CDR2 is SYDVKM. The CDR3 reads CASSLVAGTQYF. The CDR3 DNA sequence: TGTGCCAGCAGTTTAGTTGCGGGGACGCAGTATTTT.

J is TRBJ2-3 and V is TRBV4-1, with D unclear. Germline CDR1 reads MGHRA; CDR2 reads YSYEKL. This CDR3 is built from 14 residues. V was pared by 1 base and J by 3 bases, with 8 bases between. CDR3 nucleotides: TGCGCCAGCAGCCAAGGTACATGGACAGATACGCAGTATTTT. This gives the protein CASSQGTWTDTQYF.

The genes are TRBV6-5 and TRBJ2-5, with TRBD1 matching 8 bases. This CDR3 contains 15 residues. V shed 5 bases and J 2 bases; nucleotides not matched to a gene: 7. From germline, CDR1 is MNHEY and CDR2 SVGAGI. The DNA for the CDR3 is TGTGCCAGCAGTAACCGACAGGGGCCTCAAGAGACCCAGTACTTC. Its protein is CASSNRQGPQETQYF.

The chain combines TRBV18 with TRBJ2-3; 7 bases align to TRBD2. Germline V gives CDR1 KGHSH, CDR2 LQKENI. J lost 5 bases, V lost 0 bases, and 20 bases had no gene match. The CDR3 extends over 20 amino acids. This CDR3 is CASSPPLRGGPSGIIDTQYF. CDR3 in DNA: TGTGCCAGCTCACCACCTCTGCGTGGCGGGCCTAGCGGAATTATAGATACGCAGTATTTT.

This clone was seen a single time. The chain has TRBV7-8 and TRBJ1-2, with 9 bases identical to TRBD1. V was clipped by 2 bases and J by 3 bases; unmatched bases: 10. The CDR3 runs 17 residues. CDR1 and CDR2 from the germline V gene are SGHVS and FQNEAQ. The CDR3 region is CASSLFGQGRIDYGYTF. The CDR3 region has the DNA TGTGCCAGCAGCTTATTCGGACAGGGGCGGATTGACTATGGCTACACCTTC.

With respect to this clone: The same CDR3 arises from other DNA sequences in this sample as well. This chain connects TRBV18 to TRBJ1-2; 7 positions match TRBD1. CDR1 KGHSH and CDR2 LQKENI come from the germline V gene. Trimming at V came to 3 bases and at J to 1 base, leaving 2 bases not matched to a gene. The CDR3 is made up of 14 amino acids. The CDR3 nucleotides read TGTGCCAGCTCACCGGACAGGATTAACTATGGCTACACCTTC. It is translated as CASSPDRINYGYTF.

This chain joins TRBV6-5 and TRBJ2-3; 7 bases fit TRBD2. Germline V gene lookup returns CDR1 MNHEY and CDR2 SVGAGI. Trimming took 0 bases from V and 8 from J; bases not matched to a gene: 5. The CDR3 is made up of 14 amino acids. The CDR3 region has the DNA TGTGCCAGCAGTTACTCGCGGGAGATAAGTACGCAGTATTTT. Encoded protein: CASSYSREISTQYF.

The V and J genes are TRBV12-2 and TRBJ1-6; the DNA was not used to check the table's D call, TRBD1. TRBV12-2 constitutes a pseudogene. The CDR3 has 12 residues. The CDR3, as DNA: TGTGCAAGACGGACAGGGGGTTCACCCCTCCACTTT. Protein sequence: CARRTGGSPLHF.

This clone was recorded at least ten times. The rearrangement uses TRBV2 and TRBJ1-3; the D gene is possibly TRBD1 (6 bases). The germline V gene has CDR1 SNHLY and CDR2 FYNNEI. Trimming shortened V by 4 bases and J by 1 base, and 8 bases separated the two germline ends. The CDR3 totals 14 residues. CDR3 protein: CASSGTASGNTIYF. The DNA of the CDR3 is TGTGCCAGCAGTGGGACAGCGTCTGGAAACACCATATATTTT.

The chain combines TRBV10-1 with TRBJ1-3, with D possibly matching TRBD1 (5 bases). This CDR3 region has 14 residues. Germline V CDR1 and CDR2: WNHNN, SYGVQD (reference sequence). V lost 3 bases to trimming and J lost 4 bases, with 10 bases between them. Here the CDR3 reads CASSEDSRGNTIYF. CDR3 bases: TGCGCCAGCAGTGAAGACAGCCGGGGAAACACCATATATTTT.

The chain links TRBV28 to TRBJ1-6, with D unclear. Per the germline V gene, CDR1 is MDHEN and CDR2 is SYDVKM. CDR3 length equals 13 residues. The CDR3 nucleotides are TGTGGTGTCATACGGTCCCCTAATTCACCCCTCCACTTT. Translating gives CGVIRSPNSPLHF.

The CDR3 sequence is CASSLLPAINIQYF. The CDR3 DNA reads TGTGCCAGCAGTCTGTTGCCAGCGATAAACATTCAGTACTTC. The chain links TRBV2 to TRBJ2-4, with D uncertain. The ends were cut back, 5 bases at V and 6 bases at J, with 14 bases in the middle. The CDR3 is 14 residues long. Germline CDR1 is SNHLY and CDR2 is FYNNEI.

This clone was seen a handful of times. The chain joins TRBV28 to TRBJ1-2; D gene uncertain. Trimming cost V 4 bases and J 0 bases, with 6 bases left between them. Germline CDR1 is MDHEN and CDR2 is SYDVKM. The CDR3 is made up of 13 amino acids. The CDR3 reads CASSSPANYGYTF. As DNA, the CDR3 is TGTGCCAGCAGTTCGCCAGCTAACTATGGCTACACCTTC.

The chain carries TRBV11-2 and TRBJ1-1, with 7 positions matching TRBD1. Germline loops: CDR1 SGHAT, CDR2 FQNNGV. The length of the CDR3 is 15 residues. V gave up 1 base and J gave up 1 base; unmatched junction bases: 3. CDR3 coding DNA: TGTGCCAGCAGCTTAGGTAGACAGGGGAACACTGAAGCTTTCTTT. The encoded protein is CASSLGRQGNTEAFF.

This sequence joins TRBV7-2 and TRBJ2-5; TRBD1 aligns across 7 bases. This CDR3 contains 16 residues. V dropped 3 bases and J dropped 4; count of bases not matched to a gene: 11. Germline V gene lookup returns CDR1 SGHTA and CDR2 FQGNSA. The DNA of the CDR3 is TGTGCCAGCAGCTTTACCAAGGGGGCTATGGGAGAGACCCAGTACTTC. Its translation is CASSFTKGAMGETQYF.

The genes are TRBV19 and TRBJ2-2; 9 bases line up with TRBD2. This CDR3 has 14 residues. Per germline, CDR1 LNHDA and CDR2 SQIVND (reference sequence). V gave up 7 bases and J gave up 4 bases; unmatched junction bases: 4. The CDR3 nucleotides are TGTGCCAGTACAAGCGGGGGGACCACCGGGGAGCTGTTTTTT. Protein: CASTSGGTTGELFF.

The chain combines TRBV5-4 with TRBJ1-3, with D perhaps TRBD1 (5 bases). Looked up from germline, CDR1 is SGHNT and CDR2 is YYREEE (reference sequence). The length of the CDR3 is 16 residues. V lost 0 bases, J lost 4 bases, and 14 bases lay in between. The CDR3 DNA sequence: TGTGCCAGCAGCTTGGGACCGAGGCGGGACGGAAACACCATATATTTT. Protein sequence: CASSLGPRRDGNTIYF.

This chain joins TRBV11-2 and TRBJ2-7, with a tentative D call TRBD1 (6 bases). Trimming took off 0 bases at V and 3 bases at J, with 21 bases between the two ends. Germline V lookup: CDR1 SGHAT, CDR2 FQNNGV. This CDR3 spans 18 amino acids. This chain's CDR3 is CASSLDSVGNRAIYEQYF. Here the CDR3 DNA reads TGTGCCAGCAGCTTAGATTCGGTGGGAAACAGGGCGATCTACGAGCAGTACTTC. Full variable domain (missing parts from reference TRBV11-2 and TRBJ2-7): EAGVAQSPRYKIIEKRQSVAFWCNPISGHATLYWYQQILGQGPKLLIQFQNNGVVDDSQLPKDRFSAERLKGVDSTLKIQPAKLEDSAVYLCASSLDSVGNRAIYEQYFGPGTRLTVT.

This clone is a singleton in its sample. This chain links TRBV6-2 or TRBV6-3 with TRBJ2-5, with 11 bases that match TRBD2. The CDR3 contains 17 residues. CDR1 MNHEY and CDR2 SVGEGT come from the germline V gene. V was pared by 2 bases and J by 5 bases, with 10 bases of the junction left unmatched. CDR3: CASSYGGLAGGGETQYF. Written as DNA, the CDR3 is TGTGCCAGCAGTTACGGCGGGCTAGCGGGGGGCGGGGAGACCCAGTACTTC.

The rearrangement links TRBV7-2 to TRBJ2-2; TRBD2 aligns across 7 bases. CDR1 is SGHTA, CDR2 FQGNSA, per germline. The CDR3 has 16 amino acids. V lost 2 bases, J lost 4 bases, and 7 bases stayed unmatched. This CDR3 reads CASSLFAGAGTGELFF. DNA for the CDR3: TGTGCCAGCAGCTTATTTGCGGGAGCGGGCACCGGGGAGCTGTTTTTT. The variable domain in full, completed from reference TRBV7-2 and TRBJ2-2, reads GAGVSQSPSNKVTEKGKDVELRCDPISGHTALYWYRQSLGQGLEFLIYFQGNSAPDKSGLPSDRFSAERTGGSVSTLTIQRTQQEDSAVYLCASSLFAGAGTGELFFGEGSRLTVL.

J is TRBJ2-7 and V is TRBV6-6; the match to TRBD1 covers 7 bases. Germline lookup yields CDR1 MNHNY and CDR2 SVGAGI (reference sequence). This CDR3 is 13 amino acids long. V was pared by 6 bases and J by 2 bases, with 4 bases of the junction left unmatched. The CDR3 is CASSGQAAYEQYF. CDR3 sequence (DNA): TGTGCCAGCAGCGGACAGGCTGCCTACGAGCAGTACTTC.

The chain has TRBV5-1 and TRBJ2-2, with D possibly matching TRBD2 (6 bases). The CDR3 has 14 amino acids. Trimming took 4 bases from V and 6 from J, leaving 13 bases between them. CDR1 and CDR2 (germline): SGHRS, YFSETQ. The CDR3 is CASSPLASPGELFF. DNA for the CDR3: TGCGCCAGCAGCCCACTAGCATCACCCGGGGAGCTGTTTTTT.

This clone has a handful of counts. V gene TRBV27 combines with J gene TRBJ2-7; tentatively, D is TRBD1 (5 bases). The germline CDR1 and CDR2 sequences are MNHEY and SMNVEV (reference sequence). There are 16 residues in the CDR3. V lost 5 bases to trimming and J lost 3 bases, with 20 bases between them. Here the CDR3 reads CASSSPTASKSYEQYF. Written as DNA, the CDR3 is TGTGCCAGCAGTAGCCCGACAGCCTCAAAAAGCTACGAGCAGTACTTC.

The sample holds one count of this clone. The chain combines TRBV2 with TRBJ2-1, with D perhaps TRBD1 (7 bases). The CDR3 extends over 15 amino acids. Germline V gene lookup returns CDR1 SNHLY and CDR2 FYNNEI. The V gene lost 6 bases and the J gene lost 1 base, with 13 bases spanning the gap. As DNA, the CDR3 is TGTGCCAGCAGCGAGACAGGGAGGTCCTACAATGAGCAGTTCTTC. This sequence encodes CASSETGRSYNEQFF.

This chain uses TRBV5-7 with TRBJ2-5; possibly TRBD1 for D (7 bases). TRBV5-7 falls under the ORF class, with uncertain function. The CDR3 is 16 amino acids. Trimming took off 1 base at V and 2 bases at J, with 15 bases between the two ends. The CDR3 loop is CASSLRSPGGQETQYF. The CDR3 nucleotides are TGTGCCAGCAGCTTGAGGTCACCAGGGGGGCAAGAGACCCAGTACTTC.